One and the same sample provided the 28 T cell receptor beta chains below, sequenced in a study of blood T cell repertoires in COVID-19. Method: immunoSEQ multiplex PCR; TCRdb's copy keeps in-frame clones and lacks some. This table has 130,000 or so clones, roughly 84% appearing once. Sequenced material: peripheral blood. These receptors all stem from a woman aged 60-75 years with acute or convalescent COVID-19.

The rearrangement uses TRBV28 and TRBJ2-1; weak D call: TRBD1 (5 bases). The CDR3 is made up of 15 amino acids. Trimming removed 3 bases at V and 4 bases at J, with 13 bases between. Germline V gives CDR1 MDHEN, CDR2 SYDVKM. DNA of the CDR3: TGTGCCAGCAGTTTCCCGCAGGGCCAATACAATGAGCAGTTCTTC. Residues: CASSFPQGQYNEQFF.

The V and J genes are TRBV6-5 and TRBJ2-3, with 8 bases identical to TRBD1. V shed 6 bases, J shed 2 bases, and the junction held 4 bases outside the gene matches. The CDR3 has 14 amino acids. CDR1 is MNHEY, CDR2 SVGAGI, per germline. The DNA for the CDR3 is TGTGCCAGCAGAACAGGGGGTTACACAGATACGCAGTATTTT. This translates into CASRTGGYTDTQYF.

This clone was found a few times. The CDR3 bases are TGTGCCAGCAGCCTATACAGGGCATCGGGGACCTTC. Translation gives CASSLYRASGTF. V usage is TRBV5-5 and J usage is TRBJ1-2; tentatively, D is TRBD1 (6 bases). Per germline, CDR1 SGHKS and CDR2 YYEKEE (reference sequence). Trimming cost V 4 bases and J 14 bases, with 18 bases left between them. The CDR3 runs 12 residues.

Details on this clone: The junction departs from the called germline gene at one end, perhaps through a read error. Other nucleotide sequences from this sample produce the same CDR3. The chain combines TRBV15 with TRBJ1-2; D ambiguous. The CDR3 runs to 13 residues. Germline V gives CDR1 LNHNV, CDR2 YYDKDF (reference sequence). The CDR3 DNA reads TGCGCCACCAGCAGAGATACATACTATGGCTACACCTTC. It encodes CATSRDTYYGYTF. Using reference TRBV15 and TRBJ1-2 for the parts outside the CDR3, the full variable domain is DAMVIQNPRYQVTQFGKPVTLSCSQTLNHNVMYWYQQKSSQAPKLLFHYYDKDFNNEADTPDNFQSRRPNTSFCFLDIRSPGLGDTAMYLCATSRDTYYGYTFGSGTRLTVV.

V gene TRBV19 combines with J gene TRBJ1-6, with D possibly matching TRBD1 (5 bases). The length of the CDR3 is 16 residues. Germline V gives CDR1 LNHDA, CDR2 SQIVND (reference sequence). Between the trimmed V and J ends, which lost 3 bases and 9 bases, there was a span of 18 bases. CDR3 loop: CASSIPSAQEGSPLHF. The CDR3 nucleotides read TGTGCCAGTAGTATTCCTTCAGCACAGGAGGGTTCACCCCTCCACTTT.

CDR3 nucleotides: TGTGCCAGTAGTACACTTCAGGGGGCAAGGGGCTACACCTTC. This encodes CASSTLQGARGYTF. This chain links TRBV19 with TRBJ1-2; 8 bases are shared with TRBD1. V dropped 4 bases and J dropped 8; count of bases not matched to a gene: 9. CDR1 is LNHDA, CDR2 SQIVND, per germline (reference sequence). The CDR3 covers 14 residues.

The rearrangement uses TRBV5-1 and TRBJ2-7; 8 bases line up with TRBD2. The length of the CDR3 is 15 residues. Germline trimming cut 2 bases from V and 0 bases from J; bases unmatched to any gene: 4. Germline V lookup: CDR1 SGHRS, CDR2 YFSETQ. The CDR3 reads CASSFLAGSSYEQYF. For the CDR3, the DNA is TGCGCCAGCAGCTTTTTAGCGGGGAGCTCCTACGAGCAGTACTTC.

The chain has TRBV9 and TRBJ2-1; tentative D call: TRBD2 (6 bases). V was cut by 2 bases and J by 4 bases, with 10 bases left in between. The germline V gene has CDR1 SGDLS and CDR2 YYNGEE. The CDR3 runs 14 residues. The DNA of the CDR3 is TGTGCCAGCAGCGTCTCTGGGACTTACAATGAGCAGTTCTTC. Protein sequence: CASSVSGTYNEQFF.

The rearrangement links TRBV7-9 to TRBJ1-5, with D uncertain. CDR1 SEHNR and CDR2 FQNEAQ come from the germline V gene (reference sequence). Trimming pared 2 bases from V and 6 bases from J, leaving 8 bases between. The CDR3 is 13 amino acids. The CDR3 region has the DNA TGTGCCAGCAGCTTACAGGAGGGTCAGCCCCAGCATTTT. This sequence encodes CASSLQEGQPQHF.

This clone was observed a handful of times. This chain connects TRBV19 to TRBJ2-4; 8 nucleotides line up with TRBD1. J lost 4 bases, V lost 1 base, and 6 bases had no gene match. The CDR3 runs 16 residues. Germline V lookup: CDR1 LNHDA, CDR2 SQIVND (reference sequence). Written as DNA, the CDR3 is TGTGCCAGTAGTATAGGAGGACAGGGCCTTAAAAACATTCAGTACTTC. The encoded protein is CASSIGGQGLKNIQYF.

The chain links TRBV19 to TRBJ2-3; 7 bases are shared with TRBD1. CDR1 and CDR2 (germline): LNHDA, SQIVND (reference sequence). V shed 4 bases and J 1 base; nucleotides not matched to a gene: 5. The CDR3 extends over 15 amino acids. DNA of the CDR3: TGTGCCAGTAGTAGAACAGGGGCGGGCACAGATACGCAGTATTTT. Protein product: CASSRTGAGTDTQYF.

The chain recombines TRBV19 with TRBJ1-3; 9 bases are shared with TRBD1. The CDR3 sequence is 19 residues long. With 4 bases clipped from V and 4 bases from J, the junction kept 17 bases outside the gene matches. Germline V gene data show CDR1 as LNHDA and CDR2 as SQIVND (reference sequence). CDR3 nucleotide sequence: TGTGCCAGTAGTAAGACGGGACAGGGACTTCCATACCGCGGAAACACCATATATTTT. Amino acid sequence: CASSKTGQGLPYRGNTIYF.

The chain employs TRBV11-2 and TRBJ1-3, with D unclear. With 0 bases removed from V and 5 bases from J, the gap between germline ends came to 11 bases. The germline V gene has CDR1 SGHAT and CDR2 FQNNGV. This CDR3 is built from 15 residues. The chain's CDR3 is CASSLDSRSRNTIYF. CDR3 nucleotide sequence: TGTGCCAGCAGCTTAGATTCTAGGTCGCGAAACACCATATATTTT. Drawing the rest from reference TRBV11-2 and TRBJ1-3, the complete variable domain is EAGVAQSPRYKIIEKRQSVAFWCNPISGHATLYWYQQILGQGPKLLIQFQNNGVVDDSQLPKDRFSAERLKGVDSTLKIQPAKLEDSAVYLCASSLDSRSRNTIYFGEGSWLTVV.

The V and J genes are TRBV5-1 and TRBJ2-5, with 9 bases matching TRBD2. This CDR3 spans 17 amino acids. Germline V gene sequence: CDR1 SGHRS, CDR2 YFSETQ. With 2 bases clipped from V and 1 base from J, the junction kept 9 bases outside the gene matches. The CDR3 DNA reads TGCGCCAGCAGCTTATCGGGGCGGGGGGGCCGCCAAGAGACCCAGTACTTC. It is translated as CASSLSGRGGRQETQYF.

This sequence joins TRBV5-1 and TRBJ1-1, with 9 bases fitting TRBD1. Trimming at V came to 0 bases and at J to 4 bases, leaving 4 bases not matched to a gene. Germline assignment: CDR1 SGHRS and CDR2 YFSETQ. CDR3 length: 15 amino acids. CDR3 sequence: CASSLVGTGPTEAFF. CDR3 nucleotide sequence: TGCGCCAGCAGCTTGGTCGGGACAGGGCCCACTGAAGCTTTCTTT.

The genes are TRBV27 and TRBJ2-1; perhaps TRBD2 as D (5 bases). The CDR3 sequence is 15 residues long. Germline V CDR1 and CDR2: MNHEY, SMNVEV (reference sequence). V lost 2 bases and J lost 2, with 10 bases in between. In DNA form, the CDR3 reads TGTGCCAGCAGTTTACTAGCTAATACCTACAATGAGCAGTTCTTC. Amino acids: CASSLLANTYNEQFF.

This clone appeared a single time. The gene calls are TRBV6-5 and TRBJ2-1; D gene unclear. V was shortened by 5 bases and J by 1 base, with 12 bases between the two germline ends. The CDR3 has 15 amino acids. Germline values: CDR1 MNHEY, CDR2 SVGAGI. The CDR3 sequence: CASSPGRNSYNEQFF. CDR3 nucleotides: TGTGCCAGCAGTCCCGGCAGGAATTCCTACAATGAGCAGTTCTTC.

The chain couples TRBV5-6 to TRBJ2-1; 8 nucleotides align to TRBD2. Looked up from germline, CDR1 is SGHDT and CDR2 is YYEEEE. Trimming at V came to 2 bases and at J to 7 bases, leaving 11 bases not matched to a gene. The CDR3 spans 16 residues. This CDR3 is CASSFAGRGGLNEQFF. Here the CDR3 DNA reads TGTGCCAGCAGCTTCGCGGGACGGGGGGGTCTGAATGAGCAGTTCTTC.

V gene TRBV4-3 combines with J gene TRBJ1-4, with D maybe TRBD1 (6 bases). Germline lookup yields CDR1 LGHNA and CDR2 YSLEER. There are 16 residues in the CDR3. V lost 0 bases, J lost 6 bases, and 14 bases lay in between. DNA for the CDR3: TGCGCCAGCAGCCAAGATCGGGCAGGGGTGGATGAAAAACTGTTTTTT. Protein sequence: CASSQDRAGVDEKLFF.

The rearrangement links TRBV5-4 to TRBJ2-1, with 7 bases lining up with TRBD1. The CDR3 is 15 residues long. V trimming: 4 bases; J trimming: 6 bases; junction bases outside the gene matches: 10. CDR1 and CDR2 from the germline V gene are SGHNT and YYREEE (reference sequence). The CDR3 DNA reads as TGTGCCAGCAGCCTGTACAGGGGACCGGGCAATGAGCAGTTCTTC. It is translated as CASSLYRGPGNEQFF.

The gene calls are TRBV6-5 and TRBJ1-4, with unresolved D. CDR1 and CDR2 from the germline V gene are MNHEY and SVGAGI. The CDR3 spans 12 residues. Trimming took off 5 bases at V and 12 bases at J, with 13 bases between the two ends. In nucleotides, the CDR3 is TGTGCCAGCAGTAATCCGGGAGAAGAACTGTTTTTT. This encodes CASSNPGEELFF.

This sequence joins TRBV5-1 and TRBJ1-6; 9 nucleotides align to TRBD1. CDR3 length equals 18 residues. Germline-derived CDR1 and CDR2 are SGHRS and YFSETQ. With 0 bases clipped from V and 3 bases from J, the junction kept 7 bases outside the gene matches. The CDR3 DNA reads TGCGCCAGCAGCTTGGAAGGGAGGACAGGGGTCTATAATTCACCCCTCCACTTT. Amino acid sequence: CASSLEGRTGVYNSPLHF.

This chain links TRBV10-3 with TRBJ2-7; D gene ambiguous. V was shortened by 4 bases and J by 4 bases, with 8 bases between the two germline ends. The CDR3 covers 12 residues. Germline CDR1 and CDR2: ENHRY and SYGVKD. For the CDR3, the DNA is TGTGCCATCAGTGGACCGGGTTACGAGCAGTACTTC. It codes for CAISGPGYEQYF.

V and J are TRBV11-2 and TRBJ2-7; 7 bases line up with TRBD1. V shed 3 bases and J 1 base; nucleotides not matched to a gene: 3. The CDR3 is made up of 14 amino acids. Germline CDR1 SGHAT, CDR2 FQNNGV. CDR3 region: CASSLGQPSYEQYF. The CDR3, as DNA: TGTGCCAGCAGCTTGGGACAGCCTTCCTACGAGCAGTACTTC.

The CDR3 DNA follows: TGCAGCGCCGAGGAGGGTGGTGAAGCTTTCTTT. Translated: CSAEEGGEAFF. This chain connects TRBV29-1 to TRBJ1-1; D gene uncertain. Per the germline V gene, CDR1 is SQVTM and CDR2 is ANQGSEA. CDR3 size: 11 residues. Trimming pared 7 bases from V and 7 bases from J, leaving 13 bases between.

This chain connects TRBV12-3 or TRBV12-4 to TRBJ2-5, with 8 bases aligning to TRBD2. V was clipped by 8 bases and J by 2 bases; unmatched bases: 4. CDR3 length: 13 amino acids. The CDR3 DNA follows: TGTGCCAGCCAGCGGGGGCTGCAAGAGACCCAGTACTTC. It specifies CASQRGLQETQYF.

The genes are TRBV30 and TRBJ2-5, with TRBD2 matching over 7 bases. This CDR3 has 16 amino acids. V was clipped by 2 bases and J by 1 base; unmatched bases: 10. Germline V gene lookup returns CDR1 GTSNPN and CDR2 SVGIG (reference sequence). DNA for the CDR3: TGTGCCTGGAGTCAAACTCTAGCGGCGAGCCAAGAGACCCAGTACTTC. This translates into CAWSQTLAASQETQYF.

The V gene is TRBV15, the J gene TRBJ2-1; D is ambiguous. The V gene's germline CDR1 is LNHNV and CDR2 YYDKDF (reference sequence). The V end lost 0 bases, the J end lost 10 bases, and 10 bases lay between the germline ends. This CDR3 contains 13 residues. In DNA form, the CDR3 reads TGTGCCACCAGCAGAGATCGGCGGTGGGAGCAGTTCTTC. This codes for CATSRDRRWEQFF.